This passage covers 16 T cell receptor beta chains from one sample sequenced in a study of cytomegalovirus exposure and HLA in healthy donors. The PCR was carried out with 60 Vbeta primers and 13 Jbeta primers. TCRdb keeps only in-frame clones here, not all; method: immunoSEQ multiplex PCR. This table has about 130,000 clones, more than 75% appearing once. Sequenced material: PBMCs. The receptors shown here come from a young man in good health and CMV-seropositive.

The chain employs TRBV18 and TRBJ2-1, with TRBD1 matching 7 bases. Trimming at V came to 0 bases and at J to 5 bases, leaving 4 bases not matched to a gene. There are 15 residues in the CDR3. The V gene's germline CDR1 is KGHSH and CDR2 LQKENI. CDR3 sequence reads: CASSPPGQRNNEQFF. The DNA of the CDR3 is TGTGCCAGCTCACCACCGGGACAGCGAAACAATGAGCAGTTCTTC. Based on the CDR3 plus reference TRBV18 and TRBJ2-1, the full variable domain is NAGVMQNPRHLVRRRGQEARLRCSPMKGHSHVYWYRQLPEEGLKFMVYLQKENIIDESGMPKERFSAEFPKEGPSILRIQQVVRGDSAAYFCASSPPGQRNNEQFFGPGTRLTVL.

The chain employs TRBV10-2 and TRBJ2-3; 12 nucleotides align to TRBD2. Losses at the gene ends were 2 bases for V and 7 bases for J; bases not matched to a gene: 7. The germline gives CDR1 WSHSY, CDR2 SAAADI. This CDR3 has 16 amino acids. This CDR3 reads CASSEGLAGGQNTQYF. The CDR3 DNA sequence: TGCGCCAGCAGTGAGGGGCTAGCGGGAGGGCAGAATACGCAGTATTTT.

The CDR3 sequence is CASSYGTGGEQFF. The CDR3 nucleotides read TGTGCCAGCAGCTACGGGACAGGGGGCGAGCAGTTCTTC. J is TRBJ2-1 and V is TRBV6-1; 12 nucleotides align to TRBD1. V lost 6 bases to trimming and J lost 10 bases; unmatched junction nucleotides: 4. The CDR3 is 13 residues long. The V gene's germline CDR1 is MNHNS and CDR2 SASEGT.

This sequence joins TRBV6-6 and TRBJ2-7, with 9 bases lining up with TRBD2. Germline V gene lookup returns CDR1 MNHNY and CDR2 SVGAGI (reference sequence). Trimming at V came to 8 bases and at J to 4 bases, leaving 9 bases not matched to a gene. The CDR3 runs to 14 residues. Here the CDR3 reads CASGNSGSLYEQYF. The CDR3 bases are TGTGCCAGCGGAAATAGCGGGAGTCTTTACGAGCAGTACTTC.

Only a few counts were recorded for this clone. The rearrangement joins TRBV2 to TRBJ2-5; 13 bases fit TRBD2. Per germline, CDR1 SNHLY and CDR2 FYNNEI. The CDR3 runs to 16 residues. V dropped 5 bases and J dropped 4; count of bases not matched to a gene: 7. CDR3 sequence: CASSRTSGRPRETQYF. The DNA of the CDR3 is TGTGCCAGCAGTCGGACTAGCGGGAGACCCCGAGAGACCCAGTACTTC.

The chain combines TRBV19 with TRBJ2-1, with TRBD2 identical over 11 bases. The V gene's germline CDR1 is LNHDA and CDR2 SQIVND (reference sequence). This CDR3 has 14 amino acids. The junction had 8 bases not matched to a gene; V was cut back by 10 bases and J by 6 bases. This chain's CDR3 is CAKWGLAAPNEQFF. As DNA, the CDR3 is TGTGCCAAGTGGGGACTAGCGGCCCCCAATGAGCAGTTCTTC. The entire variable domain, with the rest obtained from reference TRBV19 and TRBJ2-1, is as follows: DGGITQSPKYLFRKEGQNVTLSCEQNLNHDAMYWYRQDPGQGLRLIYYSQIVNDFQKGDIAEGYSVSREKKESFPLTVTSAQKNPTAFYLCAKWGLAAPNEQFFGPGTRLTVL.

This clone was observed a single time. This sequence joins TRBV11-2 and TRBJ2-1, with 12 positions matching TRBD2. Trimming removed 5 bases from V and 7 bases from J; junction bases left unmatched: 6. The CDR3 runs to 15 residues. Germline V gene lookup returns CDR1 SGHAT and CDR2 FQNNGV. This chain's CDR3 is CASSAGLAGRNEQFF. CDR3 bases: TGTGCCAGCAGCGCCGGACTAGCGGGAAGGAATGAGCAGTTCTTC. The full variable domain, its missing parts supplied by reference TRBV11-2 and TRBJ2-1, is EAGVAQSPRYKIIEKRQSVAFWCNPISGHATLYWYQQILGQGPKLLIQFQNNGVVDDSQLPKDRFSAERLKGVDSTLKIQPAKLEDSAVYLCASSAGLAGRNEQFFGPGTRLTVL.

This chain uses TRBV18 with TRBJ1-1, with D maybe TRBD1 (5 bases). Germline V CDR1 and CDR2: KGHSH, LQKENI. The V and J ends lost 0 bases and 6 bases respectively, with 8 bases between them. This CDR3 is 13 amino acids long. DNA for the CDR3: TGTGCCAGCTCACCACCCGACAGCCCTGAAGCTTTCTTT. Its translation: CASSPPDSPEAFF.

V gene TRBV10-3 combines with J gene TRBJ1-1, with TRBD1 as a possible D gene (5 bases). The CDR3 totals 14 residues. Germline V gives CDR1 ENHRY, CDR2 SYGVKD. V was trimmed by 3 bases and J by 4 bases, leaving 12 bases between them. CDR3 amino acids: CAISEKGRGTEAFF. For the CDR3, the DNA is TGTGCCATCAGTGAAAAGGGGCGCGGCACTGAAGCTTTCTTT.

This chain connects TRBV5-4 to TRBJ2-3; 14 bases agree with TRBD2. The V gene's germline CDR1 is SGHNT and CDR2 YYREEE (reference sequence). J lost 5 bases, V lost 5 bases, and 10 bases had no gene match. The CDR3 consists of 17 residues. CDR3 sequence reads: CASREGGTSGRQDTQYF. In DNA, the CDR3 is TGTGCCAGCAGGGAGGGGGGGACTAGCGGGAGACAAGATACGCAGTATTTT.

The rearrangement links TRBV29-1 to TRBJ2-7, with D perhaps matching TRBD1 (5 bases). The CDR3 is made up of 13 amino acids. Germline V gives CDR1 SQVTM, CDR2 ANQGSEA. Deletions cut 1 base from V and 4 bases from J, with 11 bases between. The CDR3 loop reads CSVEVTGVYEQYF. Here the CDR3 DNA reads TGCAGCGTTGAAGTCACAGGCGTGTACGAGCAGTACTTC.

This rearrangement joins TRBV10-1 to TRBJ2-2, with 9 positions matching TRBD2. The CDR3 length is 21 residues. Per germline, CDR1 WNHNN and CDR2 SYGVQD (reference sequence). V trimming: 6 bases; J trimming: 0 bases; junction bases outside the gene matches: 20. The CDR3 reads CASRVVQRGSGRPTNTGELFF. In DNA form, the CDR3 reads TGCGCCAGCAGAGTGGTCCAGAGGGGTAGCGGGAGACCGACGAACACCGGGGAGCTGTTTTTT.

The chain joins TRBV25-1 to TRBJ2-7; TRBD2 aligns across 10 bases. Germline V gene lookup returns CDR1 MGHDK and CDR2 SYGVNS. The V segment lost 6 bases and the J segment 5 bases; nucleotides outside the gene matches: 7. The CDR3 spans 14 residues. CDR3 DNA sequence: TGTGCCAGCAGACAGCGGGAGGGCAGACACGAGCAGTACTTC. This encodes CASRQREGRHEQYF.

This rearrangement joins TRBV5-5 to TRBJ2-3; 13 nucleotides agree with TRBD2. Germline-derived CDR1 and CDR2 are SGHKS and YYEKEE (reference sequence). J gave up 6 bases and V 1 base, and 17 bases lay outside the gene matches. The CDR3 spans 20 residues. The CDR3 DNA follows: TGTGCCAGCAGCTTGATGGGACTAGCGGGAACGACAGCGTCGGGTGATACGCAGTATTTT. It yields the protein CASSLMGLAGTTASGDTQYF.

This clone occurred once. The V and J genes are TRBV10-1 and TRBJ2-7; D remains unclear. The length of the CDR3 is 13 residues. CDR1 WNHNN and CDR2 SYGVQD come from the germline V gene (reference sequence). Trimming stripped 3 bases from V and 1 base from J, with 7 bases between. The CDR3 DNA sequence: TGCGCCAGCAGTGATAGAACTTCCTACGAGCAGTACTTC. Its protein is CASSDRTSYEQYF.

CDR3 sequence (DNA): TGTGCCAGCAGTTACTCGGGGGGGCGGGTGAACACTGAAGCTTTCTTT. This sequence encodes CASSYSGGRVNTEAFF. The chain combines TRBV27 with TRBJ1-1, with D maybe TRBD1 (6 bases). CDR1 and CDR2 (germline): MNHEY, SMNVEV (reference sequence). The CDR3 sequence is 16 residues long. V was shortened by 4 bases and J by 0 bases, with 15 bases between the two germline ends.